This TCR beta chain was retrieved from a study of cytomegalovirus exposure and HLA in healthy donors. The wider study: The 120 validation repertoires, a later analysis reported, used the same platform as the approximately 670 repertoires from the first cohort. General study results and limits: Many donors carried some public TCRs, although rarity characterized most TCR sequences. Published work reported that the classifier diagnosed cytomegalovirus status with high specificity and sensitivity.

The assay was immunoSEQ multiplex PCR, and TCRdb's table has in-frame clones only and misses some. The profile covers more than 250,000 clones, with roughly 88% appearing a single time and about 0.8% taken by the ten largest. With respect to this clone: What it binds is not known.

The sequenced sample consisted of PBMCs. The receptor comes from a woman between 18 and 30 years old in good health and CMV-seronegative.

The CDR3 loop is CASSQVGANTEAFF. The CDR3 nucleotides read TGCGCCAGCAGCCAAGTTGGGGCTAACACTGAAGCTTTCTTT. This chain connects TRBV4-3 to TRBJ1-1, with D possibly TRBD1 on 5 matching bases. This CDR3 has 14 amino acids. In germline, CDR1 is LGHNA, CDR2 YSLEER. V was cut by 1 base and J by 2 bases, with 8 bases left in between.